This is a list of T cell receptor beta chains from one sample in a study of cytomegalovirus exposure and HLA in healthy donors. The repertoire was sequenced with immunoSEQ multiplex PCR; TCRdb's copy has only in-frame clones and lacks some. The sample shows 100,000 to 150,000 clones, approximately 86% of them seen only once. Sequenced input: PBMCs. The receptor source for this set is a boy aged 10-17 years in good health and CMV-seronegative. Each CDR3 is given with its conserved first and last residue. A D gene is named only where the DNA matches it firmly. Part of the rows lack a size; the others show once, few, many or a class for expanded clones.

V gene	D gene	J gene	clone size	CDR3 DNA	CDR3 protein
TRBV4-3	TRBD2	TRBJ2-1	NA	TGCGCCAGCAGCCACCGACTAGCGGGAGGGCCCTACAATGAGCAGTTCTTC	CASSHRLAGGPYNEQFF
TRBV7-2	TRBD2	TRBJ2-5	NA	TGTGCCAGCAGCTTACGACTAGCGGGAGGAGGTTGGGAGACCCAGTACTTC	CASSLRLAGGGWETQYF
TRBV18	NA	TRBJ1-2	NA	TGTGCCAGCTCTCCCCGGGACTGGTCTAACTATGGCTACACCTTC	CASSPRDWSNYGYTF
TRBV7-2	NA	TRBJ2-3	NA	TGTGCCAGCAGCCGCTACACAGATACGCAGTATTTT	CASSRYTDTQYF
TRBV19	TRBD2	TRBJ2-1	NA	TGTGCCAGTAGTATTTGGGGGGGGGTATCCTACAATGAGCAGTTCTTC	CASSIWGGVSYNEQFF
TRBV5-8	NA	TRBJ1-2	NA	TGTGCCAGCAGCTTCGGTGTGTCGCATGGCTACACCTTC	CASSFGVSHGYTF
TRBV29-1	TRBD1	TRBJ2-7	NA	TGCAGCGTAACCAGACAGGGGGGTCACTACGAGCAGTACTTC	CSVTRQGGHYEQYF
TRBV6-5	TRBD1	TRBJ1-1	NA	TGTGCCAGCAGTCAAGGGACAGGGAACACTGAAGCTTTCTTT	CASSQGTGNTEAFF
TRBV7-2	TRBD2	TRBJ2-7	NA	TGTGCCAGCAGTCAAACTGGGCGGGGGGGTTCTTACGAGCAGTACTTC	CASSQTGRGGSYEQYF
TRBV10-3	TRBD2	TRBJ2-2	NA	TGTGCCATCAGTGAAGTCCGCGGGGGAAGCACCGGGGAGCTGTTTTTT	CAISEVRGGSTGELFF
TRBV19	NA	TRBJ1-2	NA	TGTGCCAGTAGTATCGTCCAGGCTAACTATGGCTACACCTTC	CASSIVQANYGYTF
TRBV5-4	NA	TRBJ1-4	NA	TGTGCCAGCAGCCAATGGCAGGGCCGTGAAAAACTGTTTTTT	CASSQWQGREKLFF
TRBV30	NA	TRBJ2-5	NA	TGTGCCTGGAGTGTAGCGCAAGAGACCCAGTACTTC	CAWSVAQETQYF
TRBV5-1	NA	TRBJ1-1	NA	TGCGCCAGCAGCTCCTCCCCCGCAGGGGTACAAACTGAAGCTTTCTTT	CASSSSPAGVQTEAFF
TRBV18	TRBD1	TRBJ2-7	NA	TGTGCCAGCTCACCCGACAGGGGGCAATTATACGAGCAGTACTTC	CASSPDRGQLYEQYF
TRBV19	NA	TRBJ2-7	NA	TGTGCCAGTAGTTGGGGAGAGACTTACGAGCAGTACTTC	CASSWGETYEQYF
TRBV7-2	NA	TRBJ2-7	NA	TGTGCCAGCAGCTTGGGTGTACTAGCCTCCTACGAGCAGTACTTC	CASSLGVLASYEQYF
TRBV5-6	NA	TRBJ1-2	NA	TGTGCCAGCAGCTCGGACGTGACAGGCCGATATGGCTACACCTTC	CASSSDVTGRYGYTF
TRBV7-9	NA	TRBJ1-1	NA	TGTGCCAGCGTGCAGGCAGGGCGCCAAAACACTGAAACTTTCTTT	CASVQAGRQNTETFF
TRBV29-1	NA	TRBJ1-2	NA	TGCAGCGTGAAATACAGGGATGGCTACACCTTC	CSVKYRDGYTF
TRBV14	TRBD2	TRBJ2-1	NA	TGTGCCAGCAGCCATGGGACTAGCAGGAGTTCACGGCAGTTCTTC	CASSHGTSRSSRQFF
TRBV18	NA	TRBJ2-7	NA	TGTGCCAGCTCACGACAGCGAACCTCCTACGAGCAGTACTTC	CASSRQRTSYEQYF
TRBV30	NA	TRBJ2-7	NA	TGTGCCTGGAACCTGGACGACAGCTACGAGCAGTACTTC	CAWNLDDSYEQYF
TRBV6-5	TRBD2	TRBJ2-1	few	TGTGCCAGCAGTTACTCTAGCGGGGTGCGGGAGTATGAGCAGTTCTTC	CASSYSSGVREYEQFF
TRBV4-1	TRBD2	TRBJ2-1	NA	TGCGCCAGCAGCCAAGACCGTACTAGCGGGGGATACAATGAGCAGTTCTTC	CASSQDRTSGGYNEQFF
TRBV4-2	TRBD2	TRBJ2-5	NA	TGTGCCAGCAGCCAAACTCTGACTAGCCTGGACCAAGAGACCCAGTACTTC	CASSQTLTSLDQETQYF
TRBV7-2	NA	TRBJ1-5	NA	TGTGCCAGCAGCTTATCCGGGACTTCAGGTCAGCCCCAGCATTTT	CASSLSGTSGQPQHF
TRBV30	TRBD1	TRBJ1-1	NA	TGTGCCTGGAGTCCCTACACAGGGGCCACTGAAGCTTTCTTT	CAWSPYTGATEAFF
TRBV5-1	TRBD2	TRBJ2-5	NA	TGCGCCAGCAGCTTGAGGACTAGTGGATCCCAGTACTTC	CASSLRTSGSQYF
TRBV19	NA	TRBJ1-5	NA	TGTGCCAGTAGTCTCTCCCCTGGTTCAGTGGGCAATCAGCCCCAGCATTTT	CASSLSPGSVGNQPQHF
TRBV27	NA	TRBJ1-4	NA	TGTGCCAGCAGTGACAGAGTAATAAGTGAAAAACTGTTTTTT	CASSDRVISEKLFF
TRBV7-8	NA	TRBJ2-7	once	TGTGCCAGCAGCTCGGACAGATCCTACGAGCAGTACTTC	CASSSDRSYEQYF
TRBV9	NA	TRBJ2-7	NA	TGTGCCAGCAGCGTAGACCCCACGACACGCTACGAGCAGTACTTC	CASSVDPTTRYEQYF
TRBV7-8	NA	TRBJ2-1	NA	TGTGCCAGCAGCTCCCCGGGGGTAGCGCCGATCTCCTACAATGAGCAGTTCTTC	CASSSPGVAPISYNEQFF
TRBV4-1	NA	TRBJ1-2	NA	TGCGCCAGCAGCCAAGATTACAGTACTAACTATGGCTACACCTTC	CASSQDYSTNYGYTF
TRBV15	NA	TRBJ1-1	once	TGTGCCACCAGCAGAGATCACAAAGCTTTCTTT	CATSRDHKAFF
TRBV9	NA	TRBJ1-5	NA	TGTGCCAGCAGCGTAGGTGCGGACAACAGGGATCAGCCCCAGCATTTT	CASSVGADNRDQPQHF